This T cell receptor (beta chain) was observed in a study of CD8+ T cells in alopecia areata. Turning to the study itself: Patients remained on tofacitinib for 6 to 18 months and then went 6 months without it. Severity was scored as percentage of affected scalp area in treated patients.

Germline CDR1 reads SGDLS; CDR2 reads YYNGEE. The CDR3 spans 13 residues. V lost 0 bases and J 6 bases, leaving 7 bases between the germline ends. Stated treatment: oral pan-JAK inhibitor, 5-10 mg twice daily. The sorting of PBMCs gave CD4+ and CD8+ T cells. Extracted RNA was reverse transcribed, and the resulting cDNA served as sequencing template. TCRdb keeps only in-frame clones here, not all; method: immunoSEQ multiplex PCR. The sample has 270,000 or so clones; 55% to 75% are singletons. The TCR originated in a human donor with alopecia areata. The rearrangement uses TRBV9 and TRBJ2-1; no firm D call. This sample comprised CD4+ T cells sorted from blood, obtained at week 24, from a patient treated with tofacitinib. CDR3 DNA: TGTGCCAGCAGCGTAGCTAGTTTCAATGAGCAGTTCTTC. Protein product: CASSVASFNEQFF.